This T cell receptor beta chain was recorded in a study of T cells after yellow fever vaccination. Across the whole study: In the case of low-cell-number fractions, SMART-Seq v4 Ultra Low Input was used for preparation.

The ends were cut back, 2 bases at V and 4 bases at J, with 15 bases in the middle. The germline V gene encodes CDR1 ENHRY and CDR2 SYGVKD. CDR3 size: 15 residues. Study-wide results and caveats: Re-detected after boosting: most primary clones, more than 95% of CD4 and 88% of CD8. Clonotype sharing between CD4 and CD8 compartments was small.

This clonotype was seen repeatedly, ten times or more. The antigen is undetermined. The study made its TCR cDNA through 5'RACE template switching. That step introduced a universal primer site along with UMIs. One entry per CDR3 protein, called by TCRdb with MiXCR from the 5' RACE reads. This table has approximately 93,000 distinct CDR3 sequences, about 6% appearing once. This clonotype originated in a man between 18 and 29 years old who received the YFV17D yellow fever vaccine. The chain has TRBV10-3 and TRBJ2-7; D unresolved. The sequencing used CD8+ T cells sorted from PBMCs, collected 10 days after the yellow fever booster vaccination. Here the CDR3 DNA reads TGTGCCATCAGTGAGGAAGGTAGGGTCTCGTACGAGCAGTACTTC. This codes for CAISEEGRVSYEQYF.